The next 15 T cell receptor beta chains were all read from a single sample in a study of control samples from healthy donors and cancer patients. Sequenced by immunoSEQ multiplex PCR; TCRdb stores in-frame clones only, minus some. The data contain about 220,000 clones, roughly 94% of them singletons. Sequencing was carried out using blood. Receptors originate from a man aged 50 to 59 in good health.

The table lists this clone with a count of one. The chain recombines TRBV7-3 with TRBJ2-1, with unresolved D. CDR3 length: 13 residues. Germline values: CDR1 SGHTA, CDR2 FQGTGA. The ends were cut back, 4 bases at V and 10 bases at J, with 14 bases in the middle. CDR3 protein: CASSSRNGAEQFF. As DNA, the CDR3 is TGTGCCAGCAGCTCTCGAAATGGCGCAGAGCAGTTCTTC. The whole variable domain, remainder taken from reference TRBV7-3 and TRBJ2-1, is GAGVSQTPSNKVTEKGKYVELRCDPISGHTALYWYRQSLGQGPEFLIYFQGTGAADDSGLPNDRFFAVRPEGSVSTLKIQRTERGDSAVYLCASSSRNGAEQFFGPGTRLTVL.

The V gene is TRBV10-2, the J gene TRBJ2-3; 9 bases line up with TRBD2. Trimming took 6 bases from V and 5 from J; bases not matched to a gene: 9. CDR1 WSHSY and CDR2 SAAADI come from the germline V gene. The CDR3 is made up of 15 amino acids. CDR3 region: CASSPKGRGGDTQYF. In nucleotides, the CDR3 is TGCGCCAGCAGCCCCAAGGGGCGGGGGGGAGATACGCAGTATTTT.

The V call is TRBV2, the J call TRBJ1-5; D possibly corresponds to TRBD1 (6 bases). Trimming removed 7 bases from V and 0 bases from J, with 19 bases in between. In germline, CDR1 is SNHLY, CDR2 FYNNEI. The CDR3 is made up of 17 amino acids. The DNA of the CDR3 is TGTGCCAGCACCTTGGTACCCGGGACACCTAGCAATCAGCCCCAGCATTTT. It specifies CASTLVPGTPSNQPQHF.

The chain joins TRBV4-2 to TRBJ2-7; TRBD1 matches at 8 bases. Looked up from germline, CDR1 is LGHNA and CDR2 is YNFKEQ. Trimming cost V 5 bases and J 7 bases; bases outside gene matches: 13. The CDR3 totals 15 residues. This CDR3 is CASSRDGQGTEEQYV. The CDR3 DNA is TGTGCCAGCAGCAGAGATGGACAGGGAACCGAAGAGCAGTACGTC.

This clone is a singleton in its sample. This chain links TRBV13 with TRBJ1-2; D may be TRBD1 (6 bases). The CDR3 spans 15 residues. Looked up from germline, CDR1 is PRHDT and CDR2 is FYEKMQ (reference sequence). V was trimmed by 6 bases and J by 1 base, leaving 15 bases between them. This CDR3 is CASRRGGEVNYGYTF. In DNA, the CDR3 is TGTGCCAGCAGAAGGGGGGGGGAGGTTAACTATGGCTACACCTTC.

The rearrangement uses TRBV5-6 and TRBJ2-1; D is unclear. The CDR3 loop spans 13 amino acids. Per the germline V gene, CDR1 is SGHDT and CDR2 is YYEEEE. The V end lost 0 bases, the J end lost 6 bases, and 7 bases lay between the germline ends. The CDR3 DNA sequence: TGTGCCAGCAGCTTGGAAGGGTCCAATGAGCAGTTCTTC. The encoded protein is CASSLEGSNEQFF.

The chain is built from TRBV6-2 or TRBV6-3 and TRBJ2-7, with D possibly TRBD1 on 6 matching bases. Trimming took 2 bases from V and 0 from J, leaving 11 bases between them. The CDR3 sequence is 15 residues long. CDR1 is MNHEY, CDR2 SVGEGT, per germline. The CDR3 spells CASSYTGWRSYEQYF. The CDR3 DNA follows: TGTGCCAGCAGTTACACAGGGTGGCGCTCCTACGAGCAGTACTTC.

The V gene is TRBV5-1, the J gene TRBJ1-2; TRBD1 is a possible D gene (6 bases). CDR3 size: 14 residues. Deletions cut 4 bases from V and 4 bases from J, with 14 bases between. CDR1 is SGHRS, CDR2 YFSETQ, per germline. The chain's CDR3 is CASSQQGGSYGYTF. In nucleotides, the CDR3 is TGCGCCAGCAGCCAACAGGGAGGGAGCTATGGCTACACCTTC.

This chain joins TRBV24-1 and TRBJ2-1, with TRBD1 matching over 7 bases. The CDR3 runs to 16 residues. Germline CDR1 reads KGHDR; CDR2 reads SFDVKD. The V segment lost 0 bases and the J segment 1 base; nucleotides outside the gene matches: 2. CDR3: CATSDLYRGSYNEQFF. CDR3 nucleotide sequence: TGTGCCACCAGTGATTTGTACAGGGGATCCTACAATGAGCAGTTCTTC.

For this clone: The same CDR3 is also encoded by other DNA sequences in this sample. The chain recombines TRBV5-1 with TRBJ1-5; D is uncertain. The CDR3 has 14 residues. Trimming removed 4 bases at V and 0 bases at J, with 8 bases between. Germline CDR1 reads SGHRS; CDR2 reads YFSETQ. Written as DNA, the CDR3 is TGCGCCAGCAGCCCGGGCTCTAGCAATCAGCCCCAGCATTTT. Translating gives CASSPGSSNQPQHF.

About this clone itself: Within the sample, other DNA sequences also encode this same CDR3. This sequence joins TRBV11-2 and TRBJ2-5; the D is unclear. Germline V CDR1 and CDR2: SGHAT, FQNNGV. This CDR3 spans 11 amino acids. Between the trimmed V and J ends, which lost 1 base and 4 bases, there was a span of 1 base. DNA for the CDR3: TGTGCCAGCAGCTTAGGAGAGACCCAGTACTTC. Translated, it gives CASSLGETQYF.

This clone was recorded only once. This chain links TRBV5-4 with TRBJ1-1; 10 bases map to TRBD1. Germline V gene data show CDR1 as SGHNT and CDR2 as YYREEE (reference sequence). This CDR3 has 15 amino acids. Losses at the gene ends were 8 bases for V and 3 bases for J; bases not matched to a gene: 10. The CDR3 reads CASASPGQGYTEAFF. The CDR3 DNA is TGTGCCAGTGCATCTCCGGGACAGGGGTACACTGAAGCTTTCTTT.

This clone showed up just once. This chain joins TRBV5-8 and TRBJ1-2, with D unresolved. The CDR3 contains 17 residues. CDR1 is SGHTS and CDR2 is YDEGEE in the germline V gene. Trimming removed 0 bases from V and 4 bases from J, with 19 bases in between. The CDR3 nucleotides are TGTGCCAGCAGCTTGGTCGTGGGAGCAGAGGCCCCCTATGGCTACACCTTC. It codes for CASSLVVGAEAPYGYTF.

The rearrangement uses TRBV6-5 and TRBJ1-5; 7 bases agree with TRBD1. J lost 1 base, V lost 6 bases, and 6 bases had no gene match. The CDR3 has 15 amino acids. Germline CDR1 MNHEY, CDR2 SVGAGI. The CDR3: CASSVQGVSNQPQHF. The DNA of the CDR3 is TGTGCCAGCAGCGTCCAGGGGGTCAGCAATCAGCCCCAGCATTTT.

The V gene is TRBV5-1, the J gene TRBJ1-2; D is undetermined. Trimming cost V 4 bases and J 8 bases, with 18 bases left between them. Germline assignment: CDR1 SGHRS and CDR2 YFSETQ. The CDR3 has 14 amino acids. The CDR3 protein is CASSLQSSGGGYTF. DNA for the CDR3: TGCGCCAGCAGCCTTCAAAGCAGTGGTGGGGGCTACACCTTC.